One T cell receptor beta chain is described in this entry. The CDR3 covers 15 residues. V dropped 1 base and J dropped 2; count of bases not matched to a gene: 3. CDR1 MNHEY and CDR2 SMNVEV come from the germline V gene (reference sequence). Method: immunoSEQ multiplex PCR; TCRdb's copy keeps in-frame clones and lacks some. The table includes approximately 260,000 clones, 93% detected once. This sample stems from a study of T cell responses to AZD1222 COVID-19 vaccine. The sample was peripheral blood, taken on day 0 of AZD1222 vaccination. The chain couples TRBV27 to TRBJ2-7; 9 nucleotides agree with TRBD1. The source of this sequence is an adult in good health. In nucleotides, the CDR3 is TGTGCCAGCAGTTTATTGGGGACAGGGCCCTACGAGCAGTACTTC. This gives the protein CASSLLGTGPYEQYF.